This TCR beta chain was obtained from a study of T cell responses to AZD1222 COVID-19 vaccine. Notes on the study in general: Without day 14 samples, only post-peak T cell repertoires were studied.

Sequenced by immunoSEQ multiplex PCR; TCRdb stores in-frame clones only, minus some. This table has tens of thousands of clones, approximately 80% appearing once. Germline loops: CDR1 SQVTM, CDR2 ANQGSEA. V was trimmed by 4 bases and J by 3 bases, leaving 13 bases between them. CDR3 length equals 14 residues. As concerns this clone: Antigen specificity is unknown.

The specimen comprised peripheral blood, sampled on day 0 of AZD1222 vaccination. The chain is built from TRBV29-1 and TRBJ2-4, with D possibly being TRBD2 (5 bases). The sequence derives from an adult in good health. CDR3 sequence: CSVVYPRGKNIQYF. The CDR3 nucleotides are TGCAGCGTTGTTTACCCCCGGGGCAAAAACATTCAGTACTTC.